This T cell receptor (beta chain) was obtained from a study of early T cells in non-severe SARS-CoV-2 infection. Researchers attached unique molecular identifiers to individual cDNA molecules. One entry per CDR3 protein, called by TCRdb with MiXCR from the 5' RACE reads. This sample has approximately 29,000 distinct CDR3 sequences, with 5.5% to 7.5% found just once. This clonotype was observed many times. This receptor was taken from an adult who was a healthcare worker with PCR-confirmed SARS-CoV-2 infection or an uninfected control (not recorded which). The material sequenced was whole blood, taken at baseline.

In nucleotides, the CDR3 is TGTGCCAGCTCACCGGGACAGGGGGCCTCTGAAGCTTTCTTT. Amino acids: CASSPGQGASEAFF. The chain uses TRBV18 and TRBJ1-1; 12 bases fit TRBD1. J gave up 6 bases and V 3 bases, and 2 bases lay outside the gene matches. The CDR3 has 14 residues. Germline CDR1 and CDR2: KGHSH and LQKENI.